These T cell receptor beta chains were read from a single sample in a study of T cell responses to AZD1222 COVID-19 vaccine. Measured with immunoSEQ multiplex PCR; TCRdb has only the in-frame clones, and not every one. Of about 130,000 clones in the sample, about nine tenths were seen once. The source material was peripheral blood, sampled 28 days after the second AZD1222 dose. The receptors here all came from an adult who received the AZD1222 COVID-19 vaccine. CDR3s include the opening cysteine and the closing phenylalanine or tryptophan. The D gene is left open where the match is weak. A row's size may be missing; if present it is once, few, many or a size class.

D gene	CDR3 length	clone size	V gene	J gene	CDR3 protein	CDR3 DNA
TRBD1	15	.	TRBV9	TRBJ1-6	CASSPGQGGNSPLHF	TGTGCCAGCAGCCCGGGACAGGGGGGAAATTCACCCCTCCACTTT
.	15	.	TRBV13	TRBJ1-3	CASSPWDFSGNTIYF	TGTGCCAGCAGCCCATGGGACTTCTCTGGAAACACCATATATTTT
.	16	.	TRBV3-1/TRBV3-2	TRBJ1-1	CASSQRGKGKDTEAFF	TGTGCCAGCAGCCAAAGGGGGAAGGGAAAGGACACTGAAGCTTTCTTT
.	14	.	TRBV18	TRBJ1-2	CASSPALTNYGYTF	TGTGCCAGCTCACCGGCACTAACTAACTATGGCTACACCTTC
TRBD1	14	.	TRBV5-6	TRBJ1-1	CASSPADRDTEAFF	TGTGCCAGCAGCCCGGCCGACAGGGACACTGAAGCTTTCTTT
TRBD1	15	.	TRBV6-2/TRBV6-3	TRBJ1-1	CASSKLQGAHTEAFF	TGTGCCAGCAGTAAGCTACAGGGGGCGCACACTGAAGCTTTCTTT
.	14	few	TRBV3-1/TRBV3-2	TRBJ2-7	CASTVGITYHEQYF	TGTGCCAGCACCGTGGGTATTACATATCACGAGCAGTACTTC
.	13	.	TRBV15	TRBJ2-5	CATSRDKGETQYF	TGTGCCACCAGCAGAGATAAAGGAGAGACCCAGTACTTC
.	14	.	TRBV9	TRBJ1-2	CASSIRTGNYGYTF	TGTGCCAGCAGCATCCGGACGGGCAACTATGGCTACACCTTC
.	14	once	TRBV20-1	TRBJ2-1	CSASVPQWNNEQFF	TGCAGTGCTAGTGTGCCACAGTGGAACAATGAGCAGTTCTTC
TRBD2	14	.	TRBV10-3	TRBJ2-7	CAIRTSGGADEQYF	TGTGCCATCAGGACTAGCGGGGGGGCGGACGAGCAGTACTTC
.	13	.	TRBV5-6	TRBJ1-2	CASSFQGNYGYTF	TGTGCCAGCAGCTTCCAGGGGAACTATGGCTACACCTTC
.	14	.	TRBV6-5	TRBJ1-2	CASSPGHANYGYTF	TGTGCCAGCAGCCCGGGACATGCTAACTATGGCTACACCTTC
TRBD2	14	.	TRBV2	TRBJ2-5	CASSGTSVEETQYF	TGTGCCAGCAGTGGGACTAGCGTTGAGGAGACCCAGTACTTC
TRBD2	13	.	TRBV10-3	TRBJ2-1	CAITAEPTSGQFF	TGTGCCATCACAGCGGAGCCCACTAGCGGGCAGTTCTTC
.	16	.	TRBV6-1	TRBJ1-5	CASSEVWGQGRLPQHF	TGTGCCAGCAGTGAAGTATGGGGACAAGGTCGGCTGCCCCAGCATTTT
.	15	.	TRBV27	TRBJ2-7	CASSPFGGLAYEQYF	TGTGCCAGCAGCCCTTTCGGGGGACTCGCCTACGAGCAGTACTTC
.	15	once	TRBV2	TRBJ2-7	CASSDVGEGAYEQYF	TGTGCCAGCAGTGATGTCGGGGAAGGGGCCTACGAGCAGTACTTC
TRBD1	12	.	TRBV7-6	TRBJ1-2	CASSSTGVGYTF	TGTGCCAGCAGCTCAACAGGGGTAGGCTACACCTTC
.	13	.	TRBV6-5	TRBJ1-1	CASSITGSSEAFF	TGTGCCAGCAGTATTACAGGGAGTTCTGAAGCTTTCTTT
.	11	.	TRBV28	TRBJ1-6	CASSILTPLHF	TGTGCCAGCAGCATCTTGACACCCCTCCACTTT
TRBD2	16	.	TRBV9	TRBJ2-5	CASSPGLAGGQETQYF	TGTGCCAGCAGCCCGGGACTAGCGGGGGGACAAGAGACCCAGTACTTC
.	14	.	TRBV5-1	TRBJ1-2	CASSLGTDGYGYTF	TGCGCCAGCAGCTTGGGGACGGACGGCTATGGCTACACCTTC
TRBD2	16	.	TRBV5-1	TRBJ2-1	CASSLGGTSGSDEQFF	TGCGCCAGCAGCTTGGGGGGGACTAGCGGGAGTGATGAGCAGTTCTTC
TRBD1	15	.	TRBV5-1	TRBJ2-3	CASSIGTGRADTQYF	TGCGCCAGCAGCATCGGGACAGGGAGGGCAGATACGCAGTATTTT
TRBD2	16	.	TRBV7-3	TRBJ2-1	CASSLSGTSGFNEQFF	TGTGCCAGCAGCTTAAGTGGGACTAGCGGCTTCAATGAGCAGTTCTTC
.	13	.	TRBV5-1	TRBJ1-1	CASQDSSEAEAFF	TGCGCCAGCCAAGATTCAAGCGAGGCTGAAGCTTTCTTT